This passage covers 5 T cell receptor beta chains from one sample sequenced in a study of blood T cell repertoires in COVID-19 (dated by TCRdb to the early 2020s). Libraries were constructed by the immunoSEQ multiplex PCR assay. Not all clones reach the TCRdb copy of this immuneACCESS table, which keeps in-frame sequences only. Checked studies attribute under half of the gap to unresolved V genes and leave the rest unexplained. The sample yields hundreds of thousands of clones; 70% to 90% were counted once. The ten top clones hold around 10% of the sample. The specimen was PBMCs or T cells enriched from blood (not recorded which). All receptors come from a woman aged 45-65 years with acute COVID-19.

CDR3 sequence: CASSQFWTRTNTEAFF. DNA of the CDR3: TGTGCCAGCAGCCAGTTCTGGACCCGGACAAACACTGAAGCTTTCTTT. V gene TRBV3-1 (or the pseudogene TRBV3-2) combines with J gene TRBJ1-1; D possibly corresponds to TRBD1 (5 bases). This CDR3 is built from 16 residues. Germline loops: CDR1 LGHDT, CDR2 YNNKEL (reference sequence). The ends were cut back, 3 bases at V and 2 bases at J, with 16 bases in the middle.

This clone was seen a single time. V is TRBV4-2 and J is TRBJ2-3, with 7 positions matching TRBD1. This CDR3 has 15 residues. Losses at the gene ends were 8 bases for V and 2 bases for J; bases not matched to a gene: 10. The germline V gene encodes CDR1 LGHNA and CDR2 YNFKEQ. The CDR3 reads CASGPLGQSTDTQYF. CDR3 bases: TGTGCCAGCGGACCTCTGGGACAGTCCACAGATACGCAGTATTTT.

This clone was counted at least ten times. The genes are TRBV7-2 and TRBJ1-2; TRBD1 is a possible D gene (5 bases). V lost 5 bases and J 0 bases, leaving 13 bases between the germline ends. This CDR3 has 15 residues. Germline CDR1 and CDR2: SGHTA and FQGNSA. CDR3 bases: TGTGCCAGCAGCCCTCAGACAGAACCTAACTATGGCTACACCTTC. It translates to CASSPQTEPNYGYTF.

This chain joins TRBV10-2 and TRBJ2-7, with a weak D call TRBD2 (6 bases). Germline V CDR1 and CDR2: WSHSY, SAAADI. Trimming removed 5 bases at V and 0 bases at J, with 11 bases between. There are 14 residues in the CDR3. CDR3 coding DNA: TGCGCCAGCAGTAGTGGGGGGTCCTCCTACGAGCAGTACTTC. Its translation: CASSSGGSSYEQYF.

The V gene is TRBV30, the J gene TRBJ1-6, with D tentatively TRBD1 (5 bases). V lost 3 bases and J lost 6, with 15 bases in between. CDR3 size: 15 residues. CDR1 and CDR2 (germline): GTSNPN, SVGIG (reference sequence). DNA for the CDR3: TGTGCCTGGAGGGGCGTGGGGCAGGGTAATTCACCCCTCCACTTT. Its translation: CAWRGVGQGNSPLHF.